Below, 27 T cell receptor beta chains from the same sample are listed, as sequenced in a study of identical twins. Using its own MiXCR run on the 5' RACE reads, TCRdb lists one record per CDR3 protein. The profile shows some 500,000 distinct CDR3 sequences, 12% to 15% of them singletons. These data also formed part of another study, on yellow fever vaccine responses in identical twins.

Sequencing used CD4+ T cells sorted from blood. These receptors came from a woman aged 18-35 years in good health.

In its sample, this clonotype was seen many times. The chain employs TRBV6-1 and TRBJ2-7; 11 bases align to TRBD1. Trimming took 6 bases from V and 0 from J; bases not matched to a gene: 4. In germline, CDR1 is MNHNS, CDR2 SASEGT. The CDR3 consists of 15 residues. As DNA, the CDR3 is TGTGCCAGCAGCTCCGGACAGGGGGCCTCCTACGAGCAGTACTTC. Its protein product is CASSSGQGASYEQYF.

This clonotype was counted many times. The rearrangement uses TRBV12-3 or TRBV12-4 and TRBJ2-7, with no clear D. Trimming left V 7 bases short and J 0 bases short, with 10 bases between. The CDR3 totals 13 residues. CDR3 nucleotides: TGTGCCAGCAAGGACCACCTCTCCTACGAGCAGTACTTC. It translates to CASKDHLSYEQYF.

The sample holds a few counts of this clonotype. The rearrangement uses TRBV10-3 and TRBJ2-3; D might be TRBD1 or TRBD2, each matching 5 bases. Trimming pared 4 bases from V and 4 bases from J, leaving 18 bases between. This CDR3 is built from 16 residues. The germline V gene encodes CDR1 ENHRY and CDR2 SYGVKD. The CDR3 nucleotides are TGTGCCATCAGTGCCCGGGACCAGGGAGTCCCAGATACGCAGTATTTT. Its protein is CAISARDQGVPDTQYF.

The chain employs TRBV15 and TRBJ2-6; D not certain. CDR3 size: 13 residues. Germline V gene sequence: CDR1 LNHNV, CDR2 YYDKDF (reference sequence). V lost 1 base and J 4 bases, leaving 2 bases between the germline ends. DNA for the CDR3: TGTGCCACCAGCAGAGGGGGGGCCAACGTCCTGACTTTC. This sequence encodes CATSRGGANVLTF. The whole variable domain, remainder taken from reference TRBV15 and TRBJ2-6, is DAMVIQNPRYQVTQFGKPVTLSCSQTLNHNVMYWYQQKSSQAPKLLFHYYDKDFNNEADTPDNFQSRRPNTSFCFLDIRSPGLGDTAMYLCATSRGGANVLTFGAGSRLTVL.

This clonotype was seen a few times. This chain uses TRBV9 with TRBJ2-6, with a weak D call TRBD1 (6 bases). V was clipped by 4 bases and J by 0 bases, with 17 bases between them. This CDR3 is built from 18 residues. The germline V gene encodes CDR1 SGDLS and CDR2 YYNGEE. The CDR3: CASSTRTDRSSGANVLTF. Written as DNA, the CDR3 is TGTGCCAGCAGCACCCGGACCGACAGGTCCTCTGGGGCCAACGTCCTGACTTTC.

This clonotype has only a few counts. The chain employs TRBV5-1 and TRBJ2-6, with 10 bases that match TRBD1. CDR3 length: 18 amino acids. Germline V CDR1 and CDR2: SGHRS, YFSETQ. V trimming: 4 bases; J trimming: 2 bases; junction bases outside the gene matches: 9. The CDR3 region is CASSHGDRGNPGANVLTF. Written as DNA, the CDR3 is TGCGCCAGCAGCCACGGGGACAGGGGTAATCCTGGGGCCAACGTCCTGACTTTC.

This clonotype was seen a handful of times. The rearrangement uses TRBV7-2 and TRBJ2-1; D could derive from TRBD1 or TRBD2 (7 bases each). The germline gives CDR1 SGHTA, CDR2 FQGNSA. The CDR3 loop spans 15 amino acids. Trimming removed 5 bases at V and 7 bases at J, with 18 bases between. The CDR3 coding sequence is TGTGCCAGCAGCCTAGGGGGGGGCAGGGGGAATGAGCAGTTCTTC. Protein product: CASSLGGGRGNEQFF.

The CDR3 is CASSFKSGRNEQFF. For the CDR3, the DNA is TGCGCCAGCAGCTTCAAGTCCGGAAGAAATGAGCAGTTCTTC. This chain connects TRBV5-1 to TRBJ2-1; D unresolved. Germline CDR1 SGHRS, CDR2 YFSETQ. V was clipped by 2 bases and J by 7 bases, with 13 bases between them. The CDR3 spans 14 residues. Complete variable domain (other parts from reference TRBV5-1 and TRBJ2-1): KAGVTQTPRYLIKTRGQQVTLSCSPISGHRSVSWYQQTPGQGLQFLFEYFSETQRNKGNFPGRFSGRQFSNSRSEMNVSTLELGDSALYLCASSFKSGRNEQFFGPGTRLTVL.

This chain links TRBV20-1 with TRBJ1-5; TRBD1 might be the D (6 bases). The V gene's germline CDR1 is DFQATT and CDR2 SNEGSKA (reference sequence). The CDR3 loop spans 14 amino acids. V was shortened by 2 bases and J by 5 bases, with 13 bases between the two germline ends. CDR3 amino acids: CSARKRGADQPQHF. The CDR3 region has the DNA TGCAGTGCTAGAAAAAGGGGGGCGGATCAGCCCCAGCATTTT.

The V gene is TRBV28, the J gene TRBJ2-5; 8 nucleotides agree with TRBD1. The CDR3 is 17 residues long. Per the germline V gene, CDR1 is MDHEN and CDR2 is SYDVKM. J gave up 5 bases and V 6 bases, and 17 bases lay outside the gene matches. CDR3 sequence: CASRGIQGASMSETQYF. CDR3 sequence (DNA): TGTGCCAGCAGGGGTATTCAGGGGGCTTCGATGTCCGAGACCCAGTACTTC.

V and J are TRBV20-1 and TRBJ2-7; no clear D gene. Between the trimmed V and J ends, which lost 2 bases and 6 bases, there was a span of 8 bases. This CDR3 is 11 amino acids long. Germline V gene data show CDR1 as DFQATT and CDR2 as SNEGSKA (reference sequence). CDR3 in DNA: TGCAGTGCTAGAATGTCTGGCGAGCAGTACTTC. Protein sequence: CSARMSGEQYF.

This clonotype was counted between two and nine times. CDR3 in DNA: TGTGCCAGTAAACCGGGACACGCGAACACCGGGGAGCTGTTTTTT. Amino acids: CASKPGHANTGELFF. The V gene is TRBV6-2 or TRBV6-3, the J gene TRBJ2-2; TRBD1 is a possible D gene (6 bases). The CDR3 runs to 15 residues. Trimming took 9 bases from V and 0 from J, leaving 14 bases between them. Germline CDR1 MNHEY, CDR2 SVGEGT.

This sequence joins TRBV2 and TRBJ2-5, with no clear D. Trimming shortened V by 5 bases and J by 4 bases, and 5 bases separated the two germline ends. The CDR3 length is 11 residues. Germline V gene data show CDR1 as SNHLY and CDR2 as FYNNEI. Written as DNA, the CDR3 is TGTGCCAGCAGTAACTTAGAGACCCAGTACTTC. Encoded protein: CASSNLETQYF.

This clonotype appeared many times. The V and J genes are TRBV12-3 or TRBV12-4 and TRBJ2-1, with a weak D call TRBD2 (7 bases). V was cut by 4 bases and J by 7 bases, with 14 bases left in between. The CDR3 sequence is 14 residues long. CDR3 sequence reads: CASSSWGGQNEQFF. The CDR3 region has the DNA TGTGCCAGCAGTTCGTGGGGGGGCCAGAATGAGCAGTTCTTC.

J is TRBJ2-5 and V is TRBV5-8, with D uncertain. V gave up 1 base and J gave up 5 bases, with 12 bases separating them. The germline CDR1 and CDR2 sequences are SGHTS and YDEGEE. The CDR3 consists of 14 residues. The CDR3 sequence: CASSLKGMLETQYF. The CDR3 region has the DNA TGTGCCAGCAGCTTGAAGGGTATGCTCGAGACCCAGTACTTC.

This clonotype was found a few times. The chain employs TRBV29-1 and TRBJ2-1; D not certain. The CDR3 contains 11 residues. Trimming shortened V by 3 bases and J by 9 bases, and 9 bases separated the two germline ends. The germline V gene has CDR1 SQVTM and CDR2 ANQGSEA. Here the CDR3 reads CSVDRLSEQFF. The CDR3 DNA reads as TGCAGCGTTGACCGTCTCAGTGAGCAGTTCTTC.

This clonotype has just a few counts. The chain has TRBV6-1 and TRBJ2-6; TRBD1 or TRBD2 may be the D gene (5 bases each). From germline, CDR1 is MNHNS and CDR2 SASEGT. Trimming shortened V by 7 bases and J by 8 bases, and 18 bases separated the two germline ends. The CDR3 is 15 residues long. The DNA for the CDR3 is TGTGCCAGCAACAACCGGGACCTAGGCTCCAACGTCCTGACTTTC. This encodes CASNNRDLGSNVLTF.

This clonotype has ten or more counts. The gene calls are TRBV12-3 or TRBV12-4 and TRBJ2-1; 9 bases are a match to TRBD1. V shed 6 bases, J shed 9 bases, and the junction held 6 bases outside the gene matches. This CDR3 comprises 13 residues. The CDR3 coding sequence is TGTGCCAGCAGCCAGGGGACAGGGCGTGAGCAGTTCTTC. Amino acids: CASSQGTGREQFF.

This clonotype was observed a handful of times. This chain uses TRBV3-1 with TRBJ1-2; no reliable D call. V gave up 1 base and J gave up 5 bases, with 8 bases separating them. From germline, CDR1 is LGHDT and CDR2 YNNKEL (reference sequence). This CDR3 contains 13 residues. The CDR3 loop reads CASSQGTPYGYTF. CDR3 bases: TGTGCCAGCAGCCAAGGGACTCCGTATGGCTACACCTTC.

This clonotype appeared a few times. CDR3 bases: TGTGCCAGCTCACCACCTTGGGGAGTAAACGGGGAGCTGTTTTTT. It specifies CASSPPWGVNGELFF. The gene calls are TRBV18 and TRBJ2-2; tentative D call: TRBD2 (5 bases). The CDR3 contains 15 residues. Trimming cost V 0 bases and J 7 bases, with 12 bases left between them. The germline gives CDR1 KGHSH, CDR2 LQKENI.

This clonotype came up a few times. The chain carries TRBV18 and TRBJ1-1; D is possibly TRBD1 (6 bases). Per germline, CDR1 KGHSH and CDR2 LQKENI. The CDR3 contains 13 residues. The V end lost 2 bases, the J end lost 6 bases, and 10 bases lay between the germline ends. The CDR3 nucleotides are TGTGCCAGCTCACCAGGGACAAGCCCTGAAGCTTTCTTT. Protein product: CASSPGTSPEAFF. The full variable domain, in which reference TRBV18 and TRBJ1-1 provide the parts outside the CDR3, is NAGVMQNPRHLVRRRGQEARLRCSPMKGHSHVYWYRQLPEEGLKFMVYLQKENIIDESGMPKERFSAEFPKEGPSILRIQQVVRGDSAAYFCASSPGTSPEAFFGQGTRLTVV.

This clonotype was observed a handful of times. The genes are TRBV6-4 and TRBJ2-2; D may be TRBD2 (6 bases). Germline CDR1 reads MRHNA; CDR2 reads SNTAGT. The V gene lost 0 bases and the J gene lost 5 bases, with 25 bases spanning the gap. The CDR3 has 20 amino acids. For the CDR3, the DNA is TGTGCCAGCAGTGACTCGACGCCCACTAGCCTACGCGGTGGGACCGGGGAGCTGTTTTTT. Translated, it gives CASSDSTPTSLRGGTGELFF.

In its sample, this clonotype was seen a few times. The chain recombines TRBV27 with TRBJ2-7, with TRBD2 as a possible D gene (7 bases). Germline CDR1 MNHEY, CDR2 SMNVEV (reference sequence). The CDR3 has 15 residues. Trimming pared 5 bases from V and 4 bases from J, leaving 18 bases between. The CDR3 here is CASSDSLRGRYEQYF. The CDR3 nucleotides read TGTGCCAGCAGTGATTCCCTGCGGGGGCGGTACGAGCAGTACTTC.

As concerns this clonotype: A single base separates this from a much larger clone, so it may be a read error. The chain uses TRBV7-2 and TRBJ2-7; the match to TRBD1 covers 10 bases. The ends lost 6 bases at V and 0 bases at J; junction bases unmatched: 2. Germline CDR1 reads SGHTA; CDR2 reads FQGNSA. The CDR3 is made up of 14 amino acids. This CDR3 reads CASRGTGASYEQYF. CDR3 bases: TGTGCCAGCAGAGGGACAGGGGCCTCCTACGAGCAGTACTTC.

This clonotype came up a few times. The rearrangement joins TRBV29-1 to TRBJ2-7, with D perhaps TRBD2 (6 bases). The CDR3 length is 13 residues. V was clipped by 4 bases and J by 3 bases, with 13 bases between them. Germline V gene data show CDR1 as SQVTM and CDR2 as ANQGSEA. CDR3 region: CSVVSGVFYEQYF. DNA of the CDR3: TGCAGCGTTGTGTCGGGAGTGTTCTACGAGCAGTACTTC.

The J gene is TRBJ2-7, the V gene TRBV27; TRBD1 might be the D (6 bases). This CDR3 comprises 17 residues. Germline V lookup: CDR1 MNHEY, CDR2 SMNVEV (reference sequence). Trimming pared 6 bases from V and 1 base from J, leaving 22 bases between. CDR3 sequence reads: CASSFTPQGQRSYEQYF. The CDR3, as DNA: TGTGCCAGCAGCTTTACCCCTCAAGGACAGAGATCCTACGAGCAGTACTTC.

This clonotype has just a few counts. The chain links TRBV6-5 to TRBJ1-1, with D perhaps TRBD1 (5 bases). The CDR3 has 15 residues. V lost 4 bases and J 6 bases, leaving 18 bases between the germline ends. In germline, CDR1 is MNHEY, CDR2 SVGAGI. DNA for the CDR3: TGTGCCAGCAGTTCTCCTCATAGGGGTAGAGCTGAAGCTTTCTTT. Encoded protein: CASSSPHRGRAEAFF.